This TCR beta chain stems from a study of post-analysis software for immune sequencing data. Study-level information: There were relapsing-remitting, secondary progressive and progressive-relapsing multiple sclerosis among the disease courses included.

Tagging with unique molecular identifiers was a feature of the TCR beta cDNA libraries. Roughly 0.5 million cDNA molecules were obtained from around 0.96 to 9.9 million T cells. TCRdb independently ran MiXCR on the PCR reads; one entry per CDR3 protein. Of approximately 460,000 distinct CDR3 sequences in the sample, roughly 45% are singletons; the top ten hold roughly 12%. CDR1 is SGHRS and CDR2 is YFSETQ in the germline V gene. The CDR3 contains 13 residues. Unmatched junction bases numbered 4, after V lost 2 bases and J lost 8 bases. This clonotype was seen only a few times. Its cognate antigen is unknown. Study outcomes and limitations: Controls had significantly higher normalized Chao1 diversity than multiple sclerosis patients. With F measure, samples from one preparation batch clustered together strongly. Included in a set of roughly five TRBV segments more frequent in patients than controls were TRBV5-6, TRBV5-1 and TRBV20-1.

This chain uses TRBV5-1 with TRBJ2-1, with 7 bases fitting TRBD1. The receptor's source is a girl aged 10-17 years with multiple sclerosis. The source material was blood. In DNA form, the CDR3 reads TGCGCCAGCAGCTTCCGGACAGGTGATGAGCAGTTCTTC. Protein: CASSFRTGDEQFF.